Listed below are T cell receptor beta chains from one sample, sequenced in a study of T cells after yellow fever vaccination. TCRdb passed the 5' RACE reads through MiXCR, listing each CDR3 protein once. The sample holds about 170,000 distinct CDR3 sequences, around 10% seen once. The specimen was CD8+ T cells sorted from PBMCs, collected 15 days after the yellow fever booster vaccination. The receptors derive from a man in his late teens or twenties who received the YFV17D yellow fever vaccine. Each CDR3 is given with its conserved first and last residue. A D gene is named only where the DNA matches it firmly. Size is stated for part of the rows, as once, few or many counts, or as a class when the clone is expanded.

size,D,J,V,DNA,CDR3
-,-,TRBJ2-3,TRBV6-4,TGTGCCAGCAGGCCGGAGAGCACAGATACGCAGTATTTT,CASRPESTDTQYF
few,-,TRBJ2-5,TRBV5-1,TGCGCCAGCAGCTTGTGGTTGACCGCCTCCCAAGAGACCCAGTACTTC,CASSLWLTASQETQYF
many,-,TRBJ2-1,TRBV28,TGTGCCAGCAGTTTCAATGAGCAGTTCTTC,CASSFNEQFF
many,-,TRBJ2-2,TRBV6-5,TGTGCCAGCAGTTACCTGGTCGACACCGGGGAGCTGTTTTTT,CASSYLVDTGELFF
many,-,TRBJ2-5,TRBV12-3/TRBV12-4,TGTGCCAGCAGTTTAGAGGCACCGGGGGGCGCTCAGACCCAGTACTTC,CASSLEAPGGAQTQYF
-,-,TRBJ2-3,TRBV7-2,TGTGCCAGCAGCTTAGCTGCTAGGTCAGATACGCAGTATTTT,CASSLAARSDTQYF
-,-,TRBJ1-6,TRBV5-4,TGTGCCAGCAGGTCCCGGGTTTCCGATTCACCCCTCCACTTT,CASRSRVSDSPLHF
-,-,TRBJ2-4,TRBV6-6,TGTGCCAGCATGATGTGGGTCCGAGCCAAAAACATTCAGTACTTC,CASMMWVRAKNIQYF
few,-,TRBJ2-6,TRBV4-2,TGTGCCAGCAGCCAAGATCTGACAATACATGGGGCCAACGTCCTGACTTTC,CASSQDLTIHGANVLTF
few,-,TRBJ1-1,TRBV12-3/TRBV12-4,TGTGCCAGCAGTCGGGGACGTTGGATCACTGAAGCTTTCTTT,CASSRGRWITEAFF
-,TRBD2,TRBJ2-3,TRBV7-2,TGTGCCAGCAGCCAAGGACTAGGGGCGGGAGATACGCAGTATTTT,CASSQGLGAGDTQYF
-,-,TRBJ1-2,TRBV20-1,TGCAGTGCTAGAGACCCATACAGGGTCTGGGGCTACACCTTC,CSARDPYRVWGYTF
few,-,TRBJ1-1,TRBV12-3/TRBV12-4,TGTGCCAGCAGTTACGGGGCAGTTGAGGCTTTCTTT,CASSYGAVEAFF
few,-,TRBJ2-7,TRBV6-5,TGTGCCAGCGGAAGGAATGAAGGACAGCTCCACGAGCAGTACTTC,CASGRNEGQLHEQYF
-,-,TRBJ2-2,TRBV7-9,TGTGCCAGCAGCCCCGGACCCCAGGCCCAGGCCGGGGAGCTGTTTTTT,CASSPGPQAQAGELFF
-,-,TRBJ2-7,TRBV6-2/TRBV6-3,TGTGCCAGCAGCTGGGGGTGGACCGACTACGAGCAGTACTTC,CASSWGWTDYEQYF
few,-,TRBJ2-7,TRBV5-5,TGTGCCAGCAGCTACAGATACGAGCAGTACTTC,CASSYRYEQYF
few,-,TRBJ2-3,TRBV4-1,TGCGCCAGCAGCCACCTGGGGTCGGACGGCACAGATACGCAGTATTTT,CASSHLGSDGTDTQYF
-,-,TRBJ2-3,TRBV6-2/TRBV6-3,TGTGCCAGCAGTGGGACCGCCACAGATACGCAGTATTTT,CASSGTATDTQYF
few,TRBD2,TRBJ2-1,TRBV7-3,TGTGCCAGCAGTACTAGCGGGGGGGCGCATGAGCAGTTCTTC,CASSTSGGAHEQFF
few,-,TRBJ2-7,TRBV9,TGTGCCAGCAGCGTAGTCCCGGCCGACGAGCAGTACTTC,CASSVVPADEQYF
-,-,TRBJ1-4,TRBV4-2,TGTGCCAGCTCGGGAGAAGGACTTAATAATGAAAAACTGTTTTTT,CASSGEGLNNEKLFF
few,TRBD2,TRBJ2-1,TRBV27,TGTGCCAGCAGTAACCCTAGCGGGGGGCCATACAATGAGCAGTTCTTC,CASSNPSGGPYNEQFF
-,TRBD2,TRBJ2-3,TRBV4-3,TGCGCCAGCAGCCAAGATGCTAGCGGGGGCCACACAGATACGCAGTATTTT,CASSQDASGGHTDTQYF
many,-,TRBJ1-1,TRBV6-6,TGTGCCAGCACCGTAGCGGGAAGGAACACTGAAGCTTTCTTT,CASTVAGRNTEAFF
few,TRBD1,TRBJ2-5,TRBV2,TGTGCCAGCAGTGGGACAGGAGGTCTTCAAGAGACCCAGTACTTC,CASSGTGGLQETQYF
-,TRBD1,TRBJ2-5,TRBV7-9,TGTGCCAGCAGCTTAGAGGGGACAGGGTACGGGTTGACCCAGTACTTC,CASSLEGTGYGLTQYF
-,-,TRBJ2-3,TRBV5-1,TGCGCCAGCACCCACAGCACAGATACGCAGTATTTT,CASTHSTDTQYF
-,-,TRBJ2-2,TRBV5-1,TGCGCCAGCAGCTCAATCAGGGGTCAGGGCGCGAACACCGGGGAGCTGTTTTTT,CASSSIRGQGANTGELFF
few,-,TRBJ1-1,TRBV4-1,TGCGCCAGCAGCCAAGAAGTGGGCAGTGAAGCTTTCTTT,CASSQEVGSEAFF
-,-,TRBJ1-1,TRBV7-9,TGTGCCAGCAGCTTAGTTACAGTCTACACTGAAGCTTTCTTT,CASSLVTVYTEAFF
few,-,TRBJ2-3,TRBV7-2,TGTGCCAGCAGCCCGGCCCCGGGATCTTTCACAGATACGCAGTATTTT,CASSPAPGSFTDTQYF
few,TRBD1,TRBJ2-3,TRBV3-1,TGTGCCAGCAGCCTCCTGGGGACAGGGGCCACAGATACGCAGTATTTT,CASSLLGTGATDTQYF
-,-,TRBJ2-3,TRBV7-6,TGTGCCAGCAGCTTAGAGGAGCCAGATACGCAGTATTTT,CASSLEEPDTQYF
-,TRBD2,TRBJ2-5,TRBV7-2,TGTGCCAGCAGCTTAGTAACGGGGGGTGAAGAGACCCAGTACTTC,CASSLVTGGEETQYF
-,-,TRBJ2-1,TRBV19,TGTGCCAGTAGGGCCCGGTACAATGAGCAGTTCTTC,CASRARYNEQFF
-,-,TRBJ2-2,TRBV7-6,TGTGCCAGCAGCCGGGATCCGAACACCGGGGAGCTGTTTTTT,CASSRDPNTGELFF
few,TRBD2,TRBJ2-5,TRBV4-1,TGCGCCAGCAGCCAAGGCGGGACTAGCGGGGACCAAGAGACCCAGTACTTC,CASSQGGTSGDQETQYF
many,TRBD1,TRBJ2-2,TRBV29-1,TGCAGCGTGGACAGGGGAGACGGCACCGGGGAGCTGTTTTTT,CSVDRGDGTGELFF
-,-,TRBJ1-1,TRBV7-9,TGTGCCAGCAGCTTTCTGGGGGCGCAGACTGAAGCTTTCTTT,CASSFLGAQTEAFF
many,TRBD2,TRBJ2-1,TRBV19,TGTGCCAGTACTCTCGGGGGGAGCTCCTACAATGAGCAGTTCTTC,CASTLGGSSYNEQFF
-,-,TRBJ1-5,TRBV12-3/TRBV12-4,TGTGCCAGCAGCCTGGAGGGGAGGAAGAATCAGCCCCAGCATTTT,CASSLEGRKNQPQHF